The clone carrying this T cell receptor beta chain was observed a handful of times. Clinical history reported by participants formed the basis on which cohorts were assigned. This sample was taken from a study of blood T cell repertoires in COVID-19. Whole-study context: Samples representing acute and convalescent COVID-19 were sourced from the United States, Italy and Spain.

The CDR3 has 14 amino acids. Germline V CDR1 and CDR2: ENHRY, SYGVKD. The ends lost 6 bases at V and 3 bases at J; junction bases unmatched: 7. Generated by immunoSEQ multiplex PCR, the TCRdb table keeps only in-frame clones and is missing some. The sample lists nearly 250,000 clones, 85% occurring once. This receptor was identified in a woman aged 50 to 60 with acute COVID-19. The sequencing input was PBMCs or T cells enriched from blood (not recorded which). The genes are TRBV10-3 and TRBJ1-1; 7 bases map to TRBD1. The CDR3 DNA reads TGTGCCATCAGGCTACAGGGGAAGGACACTGAAGCTTTCTTT. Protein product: CAIRLQGKDTEAFF.